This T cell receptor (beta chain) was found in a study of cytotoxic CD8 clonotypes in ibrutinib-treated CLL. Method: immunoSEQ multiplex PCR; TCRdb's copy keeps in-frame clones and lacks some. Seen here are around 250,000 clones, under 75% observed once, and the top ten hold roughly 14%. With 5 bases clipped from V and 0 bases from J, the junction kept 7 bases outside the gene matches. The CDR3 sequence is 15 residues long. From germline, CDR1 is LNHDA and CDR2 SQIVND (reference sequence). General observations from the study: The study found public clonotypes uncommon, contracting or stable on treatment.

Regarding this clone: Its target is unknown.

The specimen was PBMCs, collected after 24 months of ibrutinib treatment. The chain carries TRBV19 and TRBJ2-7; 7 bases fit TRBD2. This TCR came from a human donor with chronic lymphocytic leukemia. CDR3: CASSSASGPSYEQYF. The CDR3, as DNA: TGTGCCAGTAGTTCGGCTAGCGGTCCCTCCTACGAGCAGTACTTC.